This T cell receptor (beta chain) originates from a study of OX40 agonist ivuxolimab in advanced cancers. Study details: Ivuxolimab, an antibody acting as an agonist of OX40 (CD134), was used to treat patients.

The germline CDR1 and CDR2 sequences are ENHRY and SYGVKD. CDR3 length: 13 residues. The germline V and J ends were trimmed by 7 bases and 1 base, with 10 bases remaining between them. Here immunoSEQ multiplex PCR was the method, and the copy in TCRdb shows in-frame clones only, minus some. Found here are more than 80,000 clones, around 87% of them singletons; the top ten hold under 2%. V usage is TRBV10-3 and J usage is TRBJ1-1; tentative D call: TRBD1 (5 bases). This receptor was obtained from an adult with an advanced solid tumor such as melanoma, head and neck, liver or kidney cancer. Material: CD4+ or CD8+ T cells sorted from blood, obtained in a trial of the OX40 agonist ivuxolimab. The CDR3 region is CAITPRGNTEAFF. The CDR3 DNA reads TGTGCCATCACCCCGAGGGGGAACACTGAAGCTTTCTTT.